This T cell receptor (beta chain) was sequenced in a study of cytomegalovirus exposure and HLA in healthy donors. The CDR3 has 17 residues. In germline, CDR1 is SGHVS, CDR2 FQNEAQ. V lost 2 bases, J lost 2 bases, and 8 bases stayed unmatched. To note about this clone: Its cognate antigen is unknown.

The PCR contained 60 Vbeta and 13 Jbeta primers. Sequencing was performed with immunoSEQ multiplex PCR; in TCRdb, only in-frame clones are kept and a portion is missing. The sample has about 130,000 clones; roughly 81% are singletons. General study points: In vitro checks showed that a few CMV-associated chains really do target CMV antigens. Association of about 17,000 TCR beta sequences with HLA alleles was found at 0.05 false discovery rate in a later analysis. Cytomegalovirus-associated status was assigned to approximately 160 TCR beta chains.

The TCR originated in a woman in her 30s in good health and CMV-seronegative. The specimen sequenced was PBMCs. The chain couples TRBV7-8 to TRBJ2-7; 11 positions match TRBD1. The CDR3 loop reads CASSLPKDRGLPYEQYF. In DNA, the CDR3 is TGTGCCAGCAGCTTACCGAAGGACAGGGGGCTGCCCTACGAGCAGTACTTC.